This TCR beta chain was sequenced for a study of blood T cell repertoires in COVID-19. Study details: Collection of acute and convalescent COVID-19 samples took place in the United States, Italy and Spain.

The CDR3 runs 18 residues. From germline, CDR1 is SGHKS and CDR2 YYEKEE (reference sequence). The V gene end was trimmed by 4 bases and the J gene end by 3 bases; junction bases not matched to a gene: 12. The repertoire was sequenced with immunoSEQ multiplex PCR; TCRdb's copy has only in-frame clones and lacks some. The table shows hundreds of thousands of clones, with about 88% occurring only once. Participants were aged about 18 to 100 years, lived in over 20 US areas, and enrolled virtually. The source is a man aged 60 to 75 who had recovered from COVID-19. Sequencing was done on a sample of PBMCs or T cells enriched from blood (not recorded which). The rearrangement joins TRBV5-5 to TRBJ1-5; TRBD1 matches 11 bases. CDR3 DNA: TGTGCCAGCAGCCCCCTCTGGACAGGGGGCCCGGTCAATCAGCCCCAGCATTTT. It translates to CASSPLWTGGPVNQPQHF.